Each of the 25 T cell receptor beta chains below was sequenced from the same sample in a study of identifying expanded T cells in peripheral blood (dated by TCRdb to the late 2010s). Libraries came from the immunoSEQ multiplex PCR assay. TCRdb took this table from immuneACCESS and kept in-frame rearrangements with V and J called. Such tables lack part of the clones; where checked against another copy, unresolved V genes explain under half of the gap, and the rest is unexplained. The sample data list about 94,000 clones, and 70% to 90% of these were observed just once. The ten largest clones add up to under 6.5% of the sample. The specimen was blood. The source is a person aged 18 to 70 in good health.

The CDR3 is CASSLSYRGNTEAFF. The CDR3 DNA reads TGTGCCAGCAGCTTAAGTTACAGAGGGAACACTGAAGCTTTCTTT. This rearrangement joins TRBV7-6 to TRBJ1-1; unclear D gene. There are 15 residues in the CDR3. The V gene's germline CDR1 is SGHVS and CDR2 FNYEAQ. V was shortened by 2 bases and J by 1 base, with 11 bases between the two germline ends. The full variable domain, completed using reference TRBV7-6 and TRBJ1-1, is GAGVSQSPRYKVTKRGQDVALRCDPISGHVSLYWYRQALGQGPEFLTYFNYEAQQDKSGLPNDRFSAERPEGSISTLTIQRTEQRDSAMYRCASSLSYRGNTEAFFGQGTRLTVV.

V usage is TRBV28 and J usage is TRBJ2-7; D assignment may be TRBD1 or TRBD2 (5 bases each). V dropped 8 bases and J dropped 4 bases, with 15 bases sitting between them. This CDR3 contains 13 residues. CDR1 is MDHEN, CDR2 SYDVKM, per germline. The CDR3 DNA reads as TGTGCCAGCCTACAAGGGGACCAGTACGAGCAGTACTTC. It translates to CASLQGDQYEQYF.

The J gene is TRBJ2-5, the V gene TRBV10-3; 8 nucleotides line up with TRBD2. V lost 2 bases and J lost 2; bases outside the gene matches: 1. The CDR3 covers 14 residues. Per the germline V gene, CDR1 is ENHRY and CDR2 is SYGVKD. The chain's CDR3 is CAISEREGQETQYF. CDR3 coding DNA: TGTGCCATCAGTGAGCGGGAGGGACAAGAGACCCAGTACTTC.

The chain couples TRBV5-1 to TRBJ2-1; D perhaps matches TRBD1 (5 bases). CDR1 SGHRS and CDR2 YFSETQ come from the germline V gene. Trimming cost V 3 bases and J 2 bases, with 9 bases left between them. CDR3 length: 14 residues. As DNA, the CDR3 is TGCGCCAGCAGCTCTGAGGACACCTACAATGAGCAGTTCTTC. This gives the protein CASSSEDTYNEQFF.

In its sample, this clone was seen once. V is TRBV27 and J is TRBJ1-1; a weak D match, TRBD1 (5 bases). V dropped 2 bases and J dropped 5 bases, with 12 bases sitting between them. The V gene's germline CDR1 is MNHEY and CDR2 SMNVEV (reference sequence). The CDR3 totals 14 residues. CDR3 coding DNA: TGTGCCAGCAGTTTAAGTTTGGGGGGAACTGAAGCTTTCTTT. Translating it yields CASSLSLGGTEAFF.

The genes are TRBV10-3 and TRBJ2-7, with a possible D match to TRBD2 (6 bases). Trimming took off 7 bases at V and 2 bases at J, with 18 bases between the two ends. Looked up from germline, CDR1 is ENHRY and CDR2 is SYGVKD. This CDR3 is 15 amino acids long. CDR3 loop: CAINKGLTGPYEQYF. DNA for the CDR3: TGTGCCATCAACAAGGGACTCACAGGACCCTACGAGCAGTACTTC.

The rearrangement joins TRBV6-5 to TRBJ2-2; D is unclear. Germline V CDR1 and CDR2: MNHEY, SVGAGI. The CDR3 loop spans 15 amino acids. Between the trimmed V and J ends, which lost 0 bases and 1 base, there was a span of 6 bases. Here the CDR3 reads CASSYSRLNTGELFF. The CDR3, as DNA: TGTGCCAGCAGTTACTCAAGGCTGAACACCGGGGAGCTGTTTTTT.

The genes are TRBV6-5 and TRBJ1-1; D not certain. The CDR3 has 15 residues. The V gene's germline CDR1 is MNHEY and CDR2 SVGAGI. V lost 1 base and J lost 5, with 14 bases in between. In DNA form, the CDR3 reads TGTGCCAGCAGTTACTTCACGGGTCTGCGTACTGAAGCTTTCTTT. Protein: CASSYFTGLRTEAFF.

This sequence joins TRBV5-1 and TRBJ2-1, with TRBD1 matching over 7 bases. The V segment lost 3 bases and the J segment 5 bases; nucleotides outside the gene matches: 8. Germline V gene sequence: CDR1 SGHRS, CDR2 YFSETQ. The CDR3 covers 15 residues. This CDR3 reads CASSSDTGAHNEQFF. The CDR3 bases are TGCGCCAGCAGCTCAGATACAGGGGCCCACAATGAGCAGTTCTTC.

The CDR3 reads CASITSGGTNTGELFF. For the CDR3, the DNA is TGTGCCAGTATTACTAGCGGGGGAACGAACACCGGGGAGCTGTTTTTT. The rearrangement links TRBV19 to TRBJ2-2, with 11 bases aligning to TRBD2. The V gene's germline CDR1 is LNHDA and CDR2 SQIVND (reference sequence). With V trimmed by 7 bases and J by 0 bases, 4 bases remained unmatched. The CDR3 consists of 16 residues.

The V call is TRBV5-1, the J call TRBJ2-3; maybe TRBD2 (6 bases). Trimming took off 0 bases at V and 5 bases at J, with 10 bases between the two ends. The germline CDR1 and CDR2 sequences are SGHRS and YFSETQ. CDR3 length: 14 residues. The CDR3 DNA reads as TGCGCCAGCAGCTTGGGGGACGGGGGAGATACGCAGTATTTT. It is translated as CASSLGDGGDTQYF.

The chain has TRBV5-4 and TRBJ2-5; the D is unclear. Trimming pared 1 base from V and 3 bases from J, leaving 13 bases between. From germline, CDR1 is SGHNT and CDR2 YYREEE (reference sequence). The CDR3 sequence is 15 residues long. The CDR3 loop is CASSLFDRNEETQYF. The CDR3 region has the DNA TGTGCCAGCAGCTTGTTCGACCGAAACGAAGAGACCCAGTACTTC.

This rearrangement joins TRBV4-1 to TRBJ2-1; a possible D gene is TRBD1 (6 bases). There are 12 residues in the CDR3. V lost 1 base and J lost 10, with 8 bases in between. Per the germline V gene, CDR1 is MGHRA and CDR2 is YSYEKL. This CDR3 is CASSQVTGEQFF. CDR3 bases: TGCGCCAGCAGCCAAGTCACAGGGGAGCAGTTCTTC.

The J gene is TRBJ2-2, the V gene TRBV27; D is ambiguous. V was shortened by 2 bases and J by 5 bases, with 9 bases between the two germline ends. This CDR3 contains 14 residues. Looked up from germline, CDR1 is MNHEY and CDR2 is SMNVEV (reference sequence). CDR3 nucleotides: TGTGCCAGCAGTTTACCCGGACCAACCGGGGAGCTGTTTTTT. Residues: CASSLPGPTGELFF.

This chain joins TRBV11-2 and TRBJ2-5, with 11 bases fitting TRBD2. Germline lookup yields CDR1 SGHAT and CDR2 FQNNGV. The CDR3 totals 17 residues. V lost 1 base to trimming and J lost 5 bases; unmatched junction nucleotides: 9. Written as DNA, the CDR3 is TGTGCCAGCAGCTTAGGGCCTAGCGGGAGGATCGGCGAGACCCAGTACTTC. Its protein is CASSLGPSGRIGETQYF.

In DNA, the CDR3 is TGTGCCAGCAGCTTAGTAGGTGGCGGAACCTACAATGAGCAGTTCTTC. It yields the protein CASSLVGGGTYNEQFF. The chain couples TRBV11-2 to TRBJ2-1, with D unclear. Trimming removed 1 base from V and 2 bases from J, with 12 bases in between. The CDR3 is 16 amino acids. CDR1 SGHAT and CDR2 FQNNGV come from the germline V gene.

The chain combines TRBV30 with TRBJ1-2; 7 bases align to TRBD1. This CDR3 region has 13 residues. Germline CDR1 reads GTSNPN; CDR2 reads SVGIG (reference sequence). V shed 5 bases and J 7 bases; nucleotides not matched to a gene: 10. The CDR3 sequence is CAWADRPHGGYTF. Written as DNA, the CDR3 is TGTGCCTGGGCGGACAGGCCCCATGGTGGCTACACCTTC.

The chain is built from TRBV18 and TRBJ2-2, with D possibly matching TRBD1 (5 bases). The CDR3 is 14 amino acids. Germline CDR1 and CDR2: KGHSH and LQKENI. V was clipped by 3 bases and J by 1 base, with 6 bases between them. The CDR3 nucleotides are TGTGCCAGCTCACCCGGACAGAACACCGGGGAGCTGTTTTTT. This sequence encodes CASSPGQNTGELFF.

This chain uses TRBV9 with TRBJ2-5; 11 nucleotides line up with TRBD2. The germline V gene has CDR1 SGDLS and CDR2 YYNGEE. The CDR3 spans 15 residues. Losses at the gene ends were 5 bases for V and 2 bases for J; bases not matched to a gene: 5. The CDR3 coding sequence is TGTGCCAGCAGGCCGGGACTAGCGGCTCAAGAGACCCAGTACTTC. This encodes CASRPGLAAQETQYF.

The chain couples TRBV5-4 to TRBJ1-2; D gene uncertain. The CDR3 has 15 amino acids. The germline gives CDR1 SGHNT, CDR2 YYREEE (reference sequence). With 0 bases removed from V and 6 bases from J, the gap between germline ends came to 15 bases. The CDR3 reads CASSLGTGWNDGYTF. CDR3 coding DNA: TGTGCCAGCAGCTTGGGGACGGGATGGAATGATGGCTACACCTTC.

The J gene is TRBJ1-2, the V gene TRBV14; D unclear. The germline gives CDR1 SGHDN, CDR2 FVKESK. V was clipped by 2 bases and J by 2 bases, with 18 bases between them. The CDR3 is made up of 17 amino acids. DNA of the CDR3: TGTGCCAGCAGCCAAATGCCCCCCTCGGTTCGGAACTATGGCTACACCTTC. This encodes CASSQMPPSVRNYGYTF.

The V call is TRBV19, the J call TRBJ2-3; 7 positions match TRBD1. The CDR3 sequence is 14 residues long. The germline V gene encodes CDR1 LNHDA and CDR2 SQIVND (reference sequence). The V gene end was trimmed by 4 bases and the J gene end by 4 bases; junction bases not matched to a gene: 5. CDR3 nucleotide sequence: TGTGCCAGTAGTACGCGTCAGGGGGCAGATACGCAGTATTTT. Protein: CASSTRQGADTQYF.

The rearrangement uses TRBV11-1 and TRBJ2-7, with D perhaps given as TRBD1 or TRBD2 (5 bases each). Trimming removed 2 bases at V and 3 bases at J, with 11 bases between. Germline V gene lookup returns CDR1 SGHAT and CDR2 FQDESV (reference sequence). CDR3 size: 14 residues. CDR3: CASSLRGELYEQYF. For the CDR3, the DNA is TGTGCCAGCAGCTTAAGAGGGGAACTCTACGAGCAGTACTTC. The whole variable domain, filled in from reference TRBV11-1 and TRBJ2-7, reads EAEVAQSPRYKITEKSQAVAFWCDPISGHATLYWYRQILGQGPELLVQFQDESVVDDSQLPKDRFSAERLKGVDSTLKIQPAELGDSAMYLCASSLRGELYEQYFGPGTRLTVT.

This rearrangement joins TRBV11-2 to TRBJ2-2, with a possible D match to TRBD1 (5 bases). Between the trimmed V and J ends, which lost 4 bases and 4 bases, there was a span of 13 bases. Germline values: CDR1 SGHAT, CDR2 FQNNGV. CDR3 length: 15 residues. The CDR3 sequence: CASSSPAGPTGELFF. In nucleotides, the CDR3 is TGTGCCAGCAGCTCCCCGGCAGGGCCCACCGGGGAGCTGTTTTTT. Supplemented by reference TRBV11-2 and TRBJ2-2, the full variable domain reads EAGVAQSPRYKIIEKRQSVAFWCNPISGHATLYWYQQILGQGPKLLIQFQNNGVVDDSQLPKDRFSAERLKGVDSTLKIQPAKLEDSAVYLCASSSPAGPTGELFFGEGSRLTVL.

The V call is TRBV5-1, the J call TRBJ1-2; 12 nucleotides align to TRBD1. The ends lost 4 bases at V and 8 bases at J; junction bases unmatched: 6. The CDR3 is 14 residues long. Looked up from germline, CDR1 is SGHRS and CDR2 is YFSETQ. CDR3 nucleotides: TGCGCCAGCAGCGGCGGGACAGGGGGCCGGGGCTACACCTTC. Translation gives CASSGGTGGRGYTF. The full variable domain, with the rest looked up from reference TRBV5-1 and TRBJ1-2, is KAGVTQTPRYLIKTRGQQVTLSCSPISGHRSVSWYQQTPGQGLQFLFEYFSETQRNKGNFPGRFSGRQFSNSRSEMNVSTLELGDSALYLCASSGGTGGRGYTFGSGTRLTVV.